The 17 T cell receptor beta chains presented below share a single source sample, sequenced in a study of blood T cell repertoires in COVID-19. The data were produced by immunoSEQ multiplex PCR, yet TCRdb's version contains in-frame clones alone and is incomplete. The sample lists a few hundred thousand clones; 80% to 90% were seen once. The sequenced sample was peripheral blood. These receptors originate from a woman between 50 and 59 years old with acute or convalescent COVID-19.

The CDR3 nucleotides are TGTGCCAGCAGTTTGGGGGCCCGTAATGAAAAACTGTTTTTT. This translates into CASSLGARNEKLFF. The chain has TRBV28 and TRBJ1-4; possibly TRBD1 for D (6 bases). With 3 bases removed from V and 4 bases from J, the gap between germline ends came to 9 bases. The CDR3 runs to 14 residues. Germline CDR1 reads MDHEN; CDR2 reads SYDVKM.

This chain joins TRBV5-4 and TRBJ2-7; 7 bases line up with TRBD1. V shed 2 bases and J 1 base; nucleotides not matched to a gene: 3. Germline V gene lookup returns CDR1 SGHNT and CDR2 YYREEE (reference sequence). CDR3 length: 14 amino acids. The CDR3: CASSFQGVSYEQYF. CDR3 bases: TGTGCCAGCAGCTTCCAGGGGGTTTCCTACGAGCAGTACTTC.

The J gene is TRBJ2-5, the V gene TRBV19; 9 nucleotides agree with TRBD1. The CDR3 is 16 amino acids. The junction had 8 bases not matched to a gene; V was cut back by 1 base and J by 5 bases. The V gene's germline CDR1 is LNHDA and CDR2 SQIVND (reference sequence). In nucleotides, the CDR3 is TGTGCCAGTAGTATAGTGACCGGGACAGGGATGGAGACCCAGTACTTC. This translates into CASSIVTGTGMETQYF. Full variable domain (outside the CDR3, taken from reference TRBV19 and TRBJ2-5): DGGITQSPKYLFRKEGQNVTLSCEQNLNHDAMYWYRQDPGQGLRLIYYSQIVNDFQKGDIAEGYSVSREKKESFPLTVTSAQKNPTAFYLCASSIVTGTGMETQYFGPGTRLLVL.

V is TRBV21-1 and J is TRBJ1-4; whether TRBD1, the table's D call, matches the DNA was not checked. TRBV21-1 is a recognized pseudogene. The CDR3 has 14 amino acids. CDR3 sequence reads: CASSKGQGGEKLFF. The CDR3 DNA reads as TGTGCCAGCAGCAAAGGGCAGGGTGGTGAAAAACTGTTTTTT.

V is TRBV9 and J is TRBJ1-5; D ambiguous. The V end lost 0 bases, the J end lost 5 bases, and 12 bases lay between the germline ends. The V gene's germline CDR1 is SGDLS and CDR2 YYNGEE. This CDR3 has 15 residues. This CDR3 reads CASSVGPAPYQPQHF. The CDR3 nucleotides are TGTGCCAGCAGCGTAGGTCCAGCGCCTTATCAGCCCCAGCATTTT.

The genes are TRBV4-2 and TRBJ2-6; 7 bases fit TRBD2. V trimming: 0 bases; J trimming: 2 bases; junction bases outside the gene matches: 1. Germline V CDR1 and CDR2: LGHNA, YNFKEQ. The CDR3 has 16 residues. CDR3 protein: CASSQERGAGANVLTF. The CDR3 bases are TGTGCCAGCAGCCAAGAACGGGGGGCTGGGGCCAACGTCCTGACTTTC.

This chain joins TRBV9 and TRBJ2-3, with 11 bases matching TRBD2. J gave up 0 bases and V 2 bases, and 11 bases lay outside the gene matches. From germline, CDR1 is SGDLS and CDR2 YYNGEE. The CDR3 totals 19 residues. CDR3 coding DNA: TGTGCCAGCAGCGTGTCTCTAGCGGGAGGTACCCGTAGCACAGATACGCAGTATTTT. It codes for CASSVSLAGGTRSTDTQYF.

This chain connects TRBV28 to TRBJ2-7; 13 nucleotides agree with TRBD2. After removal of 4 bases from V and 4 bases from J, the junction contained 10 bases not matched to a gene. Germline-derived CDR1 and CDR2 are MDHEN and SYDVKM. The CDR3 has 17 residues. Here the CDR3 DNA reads TGTGCCAGCAGTTCGACTAGCGGGAGGCCGGGGGGATACGAGCAGTACTTC. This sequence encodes CASSSTSGRPGGYEQYF.

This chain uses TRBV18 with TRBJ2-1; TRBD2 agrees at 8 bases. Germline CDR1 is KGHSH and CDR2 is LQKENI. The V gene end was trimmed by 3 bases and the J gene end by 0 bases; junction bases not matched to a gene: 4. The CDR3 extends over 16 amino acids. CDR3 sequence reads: CASSPKRGSSYNEQFF. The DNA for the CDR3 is TGTGCCAGCTCACCCAAGCGGGGGAGCTCCTACAATGAGCAGTTCTTC.

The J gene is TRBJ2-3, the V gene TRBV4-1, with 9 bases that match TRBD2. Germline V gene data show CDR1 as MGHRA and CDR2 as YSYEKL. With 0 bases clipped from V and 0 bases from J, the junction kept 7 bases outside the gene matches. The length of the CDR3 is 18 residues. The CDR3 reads CASSQDLSGRISTDTQYF. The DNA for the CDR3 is TGCGCCAGCAGCCAAGATCTGAGCGGGAGGATAAGCACAGATACGCAGTATTTT.

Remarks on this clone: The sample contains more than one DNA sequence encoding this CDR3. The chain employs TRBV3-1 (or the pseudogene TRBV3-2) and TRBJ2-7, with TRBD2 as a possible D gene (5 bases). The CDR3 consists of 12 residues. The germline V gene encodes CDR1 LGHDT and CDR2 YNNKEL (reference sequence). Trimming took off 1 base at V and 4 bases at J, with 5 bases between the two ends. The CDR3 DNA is TGTGCCAGCAGCCAAGGGAGGTACGAGCAGTACTTC. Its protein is CASSQGRYEQYF.

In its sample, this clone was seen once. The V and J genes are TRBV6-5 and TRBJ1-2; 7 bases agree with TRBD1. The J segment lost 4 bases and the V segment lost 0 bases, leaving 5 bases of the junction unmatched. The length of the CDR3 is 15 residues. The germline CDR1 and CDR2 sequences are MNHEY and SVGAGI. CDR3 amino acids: CASSYSDRSVYGYTF. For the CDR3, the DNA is TGTGCCAGCAGTTACTCGGACAGGTCCGTCTATGGCTACACCTTC.

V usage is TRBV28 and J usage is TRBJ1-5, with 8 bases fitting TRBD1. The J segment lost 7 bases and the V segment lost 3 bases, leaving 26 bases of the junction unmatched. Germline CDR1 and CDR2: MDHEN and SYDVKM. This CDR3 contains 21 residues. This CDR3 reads CASSLPTKDRGLPGARQPQHF. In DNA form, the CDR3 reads TGTGCCAGCAGTTTGCCCACTAAAGACAGGGGTCTCCCCGGGGCGCGGCAGCCCCAGCATTTT.

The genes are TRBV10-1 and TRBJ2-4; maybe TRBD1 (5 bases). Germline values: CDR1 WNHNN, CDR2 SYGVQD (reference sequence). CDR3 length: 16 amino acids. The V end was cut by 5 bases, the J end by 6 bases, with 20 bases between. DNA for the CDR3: TGCGCCAGCAGTTTCGGGCGGAGCCGGACACCAAACATTCAGTACTTC. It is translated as CASSFGRSRTPNIQYF.

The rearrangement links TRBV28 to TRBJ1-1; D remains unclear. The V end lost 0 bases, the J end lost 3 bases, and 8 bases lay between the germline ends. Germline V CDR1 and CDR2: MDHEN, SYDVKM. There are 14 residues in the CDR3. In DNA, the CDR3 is TGTGCCAGCAGTTTATGGAGTGTGGACACTGAAGCTTTCTTT. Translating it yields CASSLWSVDTEAFF.

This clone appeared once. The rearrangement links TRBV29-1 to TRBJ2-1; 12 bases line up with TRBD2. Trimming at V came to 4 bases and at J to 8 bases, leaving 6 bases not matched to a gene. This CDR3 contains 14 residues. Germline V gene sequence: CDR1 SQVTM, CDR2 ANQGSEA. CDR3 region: CSVAGLAGLDEQFF. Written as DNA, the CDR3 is TGCAGCGTTGCCGGACTAGCGGGACTCGATGAGCAGTTCTTC.

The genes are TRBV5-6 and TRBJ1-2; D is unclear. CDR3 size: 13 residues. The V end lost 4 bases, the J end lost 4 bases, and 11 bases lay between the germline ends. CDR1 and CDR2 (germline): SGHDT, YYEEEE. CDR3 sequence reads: CASSRQDVYGYTF. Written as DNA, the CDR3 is TGTGCCAGCAGCCGACAAGACGTCTATGGCTACACCTTC.